The clone carrying this TCR beta chain occurred a few times. TCRdb re-called the RT-PCR reads through MiXCR, storing one row per CDR3 protein. Of 650,000 to 800,000 distinct CDR3 sequences listed, 12% to 15% are singletons. Trimming removed 2 bases from V and 6 bases from J, with 11 bases in between. The germline V gene encodes CDR1 SGHVS and CDR2 FQNEAQ. The length of the CDR3 is 13 residues. What was sequenced was memory CD4+ T cells from blood. The clonotype was recovered from a female donor in good health, serving as a healthy control. V usage is TRBV7-8 and J usage is TRBJ2-7; weak D call: TRBD2 (5 bases). The chain's CDR3 is CASSLNAGLEQYF. CDR3 coding DNA: TGTGCCAGCAGCTTAAATGCAGGACTCGAGCAGTACTTC.